The 18 T cell receptor beta chains reported below all come from one sample, sequenced in a study of T cell clonotyping in hematopoietic cell transplantation. Clones were sequenced by immunoSEQ multiplex PCR, and TCRdb holds only the in-frame ones, with some missing. The sample lists several hundred clones; 50% to 65% were seen once. Sample time point: recipient sample about 28 days before transplant, after cytoreduction. This material consisted of peripheral blood mononuclear cells, taken before stem cell transplant. These receptor sequences come from a middle-aged man with myelofibrosis. Some clones in this sample may be carry-over from other donors' samples.

This clone is a singleton in its sample. The chain recombines TRBV29-1 with TRBJ1-5; the D gene is possibly TRBD1 (5 bases). CDR3 length: 14 residues. Trimming pared 4 bases from V and 2 bases from J, leaving 12 bases between. CDR1 and CDR2 (germline): SQVTM, ANQGSEA. DNA of the CDR3: TGCAGCGTTGGAGGGGTAGGGGGCAATCAGCCCCAGCATTTT. Its translation: CSVGGVGGNQPQHF.

J is TRBJ1-2 and V is TRBV5-4; D gene ambiguous. The CDR3 spans 16 residues. The germline V gene encodes CDR1 SGHNT and CDR2 YYREEE (reference sequence). V lost 2 bases and J 3 bases, leaving 17 bases between the germline ends. The CDR3 region has the DNA TGTGCCAGCAGCTTTCGCCGGAGCCTAAGTTACTATGGCTACACCTTC. This encodes CASSFRRSLSYYGYTF.

This clone occurred a few times. The chain uses TRBV30 and TRBJ2-1; 12 positions match TRBD2. V was clipped by 5 bases and J by 13 bases; unmatched bases: 0. CDR1 is GTSNPN, CDR2 SVGIG, per germline (reference sequence). This CDR3 comprises 10 residues. The CDR3 DNA sequence: TGTGCCTGGGGACTAGCGGGACAGTTCTTC. This sequence encodes CAWGLAGQFF.

This clone was detected a few times. The rearrangement links TRBV5-1 to TRBJ2-1, with 8 bases lining up with TRBD2. The CDR3 is made up of 16 amino acids. Per germline, CDR1 SGHRS and CDR2 YFSETQ. Trimming removed 1 base from V and 8 bases from J; junction bases left unmatched: 11. In DNA, the CDR3 is TGCGCCAGCAGCTTGTCGGGCGGGAGGACACGTGATGAGCAGTTCTTC. This encodes CASSLSGGRTRDEQFF.

The rearrangement links TRBV28 to TRBJ2-3, with D possibly matching TRBD2 (5 bases). Trimming removed 3 bases at V and 0 bases at J, with 10 bases between. The germline V gene has CDR1 MDHEN and CDR2 SYDVKM. The CDR3 loop spans 15 amino acids. CDR3 protein: CASSFAGGSTDTQYF. The CDR3 DNA reads as TGTGCCAGCAGTTTCGCCGGCGGGAGCACAGATACGCAGTATTTT.

This clone was detected a few times. The chain carries TRBV28 and TRBJ2-5; possibly TRBD1 for D (5 bases). The CDR3 is 14 residues long. Germline CDR1 MDHEN, CDR2 SYDVKM. V was pared by 2 bases and J by 5 bases, with 12 bases between. CDR3 region: CASSLLSAGETQYF. CDR3 nucleotide sequence: TGTGCCAGCAGTTTACTGTCCGCAGGGGAGACCCAGTACTTC.

The CDR3 bases are TGTGCCTGGAGTCTAGGTCCGGAAAAAGAGACCCAGTACTTC. It translates to CAWSLGPEKETQYF. The chain recombines TRBV30 with TRBJ2-5; no clear D gene. Germline-derived CDR1 and CDR2 are GTSNPN and SVGIG (reference sequence). Deletions cut 2 bases from V and 3 bases from J, with 13 bases between. This CDR3 is 14 amino acids long.

The J gene is TRBJ2-7, the V gene TRBV6-6; the D is unclear. The V end lost 6 bases, the J end lost 4 bases, and 10 bases lay between the germline ends. The CDR3 is 12 residues long. Germline CDR1 and CDR2: MNHNY and SVGAGI (reference sequence). As DNA, the CDR3 is TGTGCCAGCAGCTTGGACGGTTACGAGCAGTACTTC. This sequence encodes CASSLDGYEQYF.

This chain connects TRBV30 to TRBJ1-5; perhaps TRBD1 as D (5 bases). The germline V gene encodes CDR1 GTSNPN and CDR2 SVGIG (reference sequence). The CDR3 covers 13 residues. V was pared by 2 bases and J by 9 bases, with 14 bases between. As DNA, the CDR3 is TGTGCCTGGAGTCGGGGGGGGGAACGGCCCCAGCATTTT. Amino acid sequence: CAWSRGGERPQHF.

Only a few counts were recorded for this clone. The chain is built from TRBV5-1 and TRBJ2-5, with a tentative D call TRBD1 (6 bases). The CDR3 consists of 14 residues. The V gene's germline CDR1 is SGHRS and CDR2 YFSETQ. The V end was cut by 9 bases, the J end by 0 bases, with 15 bases between. The CDR3 sequence is CATRGWGNQETQYF. The CDR3 region has the DNA TGCGCCACCAGGGGCTGGGGAAACCAAGAGACCCAGTACTTC.

The rearrangement uses TRBV30 and TRBJ1-2, with 12 positions matching TRBD1. Germline lookup yields CDR1 GTSNPN and CDR2 SVGIG (reference sequence). The CDR3 has 15 amino acids. V lost 8 bases and J lost 0; bases outside the gene matches: 7. The CDR3 loop is CAGDRGRGANYGYTF. CDR3 nucleotides: TGTGCCGGGGACAGGGGGCGGGGAGCTAACTATGGCTACACCTTC.

V is TRBV28 and J is TRBJ1-4, with 9 bases that match TRBD1. Germline V gene lookup returns CDR1 MDHEN and CDR2 SYDVKM. The CDR3 extends over 15 amino acids. The V segment lost 4 bases and the J segment 12 bases; nucleotides outside the gene matches: 12. CDR3 DNA: TGTGCCAGCAGTTCAGGACAGGGGCGCATTGATGAACTGTTTTTT. The encoded protein is CASSSGQGRIDELFF. The complete variable domain, with remaining parts taken from reference TRBV28 and TRBJ1-4, reads DVKVTQSSRYLVKRTGEKVFLECVQDMDHENMFWYRQDPGLGLRLIYFSYDVKMKEKGDIPEGYSVSREKKERFSLILESASTNQTSMYLCASSSGQGRIDELFFGSGTQLSVL.

This clone was observed a few times. V gene TRBV5-1 combines with J gene TRBJ2-5, with a tentative D call TRBD1 (6 bases). V lost 4 bases and J 2 bases, leaving 6 bases between the germline ends. The CDR3 spans 12 residues. Germline loops: CDR1 SGHRS, CDR2 YFSETQ. CDR3 coding DNA: TGCGCCAGCAGCGGACAGCAAGAGACCCAGTACTTC. Translating gives CASSGQQETQYF.

J is TRBJ1-4 and V is TRBV4-2; TRBD1 might be the D (6 bases). This CDR3 is 16 amino acids long. The germline gives CDR1 LGHNA, CDR2 YNFKEQ. Trimming pared 1 base from V and 8 bases from J, leaving 17 bases between. The CDR3 DNA reads TGTGCCAGCAGCCAAGGTTTAAGGGGGGCGGCCGAAAAACTGTTTTTT. As protein: CASSQGLRGAAEKLFF.

The chain is built from TRBV30 and TRBJ2-1; 9 nucleotides match TRBD2. Per the germline V gene, CDR1 is GTSNPN and CDR2 is SVGIG (reference sequence). The trim removed 4 bases at V and 4 bases at J, leaving 2 bases unmatched. The CDR3 sequence is 13 residues long. The CDR3 here is CAWTTSGYNEQFF. Here the CDR3 DNA reads TGTGCCTGGACCACTAGCGGGTACAATGAGCAGTTCTTC.

The genes are TRBV30 and TRBJ2-1; 9 bases are a match to TRBD2. The CDR3 is 15 amino acids. With V trimmed by 1 base and J by 7 bases, 8 bases remained unmatched. CDR1 is GTSNPN, CDR2 SVGIG, per germline (reference sequence). The CDR3 protein is CAWSGRGRATNEQFF. The CDR3 region has the DNA TGTGCCTGGAGTGGTCGCGGGAGGGCCACAAATGAGCAGTTCTTC.

This clone was found a few times. The V and J genes are TRBV4-3 and TRBJ1-2; D not resolved. The CDR3 sequence is 14 residues long. The V end was cut by 0 bases, the J end by 4 bases, with 9 bases between. Germline values: CDR1 LGHNA, CDR2 YSLEER. In nucleotides, the CDR3 is TGCGCCAGCAGCCAAGAAGAGGTGAGCTATGGCTACACCTTC. This encodes CASSQEEVSYGYTF.

The chain employs TRBV4-2 and TRBJ2-5; either TRBD1 or TRBD2 may fit D (5 bases each). This CDR3 is 14 amino acids long. Looked up from germline, CDR1 is LGHNA and CDR2 is YNFKEQ. V was cut by 3 bases and J by 5 bases, with 13 bases left in between. CDR3: CASSHRSEGETQYF. The DNA of the CDR3 is TGTGCCAGCAGCCATCGTAGCGAGGGGGAGACCCAGTACTTC.